This record covers a single T cell receptor (beta chain). Antigen unknown. These data belong to a study of beta chain features in type 1 diabetes. Overall study findings and caveats: For TCRB rearrangement, an influence of HLA type remained unresolved here. Diminished insertions and augmented deletions at VDJ junctions characterized type 1 diabetes patients. Moderate yet significant TCRB CDR3 shortening was seen in Type 1 diabetes patients in all four CD4+ subsets. Across patients, naive, central memory and Treg TCRB repertoires exhibited apparently greater similarity than was observed across healthy donors.

Expressed TCRB transcripts were sequenced, since all the RNA that had been isolated was reverse transcribed. Sequencing was performed with immunoSEQ multiplex PCR; in TCRdb, only in-frame clones are kept and a portion is missing. The table includes approximately 170,000 clones, 50% to 70% detected once. Per germline, CDR1 KGHSH and CDR2 LQKENI. This CDR3 spans 13 amino acids. The V and J ends lost 1 base and 5 bases respectively, with 9 bases between them. This TCR derives from a man aged 30 to 45 with type 1 diabetes. The chain recombines TRBV18 with TRBJ2-7; D unclear. The specimen was naive CD4+ T cells from blood. The CDR3 here is CASSPREHHEQYF. For the CDR3, the DNA is TGTGCCAGCTCACCACGGGAACACCACGAGCAGTACTTC.